The 27 T cell receptor beta chains below come from one sample, sequenced in a study of blood T cell repertoires in COVID-19. Here immunoSEQ multiplex PCR was the method, and the copy in TCRdb shows in-frame clones only, minus some. This sample yields roughly 100,000 clones, of which around 74% are seen a single time; just under 20% belongs to the top ten. The sequenced sample was peripheral blood. The receptor set was obtained from a woman in her 70s with acute or convalescent COVID-19.

The chain joins TRBV10-1 to TRBJ1-3; no reliable D call. V gave up 4 bases and J gave up 0 bases, with 13 bases separating them. Germline CDR1 reads WNHNN; CDR2 reads SYGVQD (reference sequence). This CDR3 contains 16 residues. The CDR3 sequence: CASSAGKDYSGNTIYF. In DNA form, the CDR3 reads TGCGCCAGCAGTGCCGGCAAGGACTACTCTGGAAACACCATATATTTT.

There are a few counts of this clone. The rearrangement links TRBV19 to TRBJ1-1, with D possibly being TRBD1 (6 bases). The germline V gene encodes CDR1 LNHDA and CDR2 SQIVND (reference sequence). Deletions cut 4 bases from V and 11 bases from J, with 20 bases between. This CDR3 is built from 14 residues. The CDR3 is CASSNSNRVLGAFF. CDR3 nucleotides: TGTGCCAGTAGTAACTCGAACAGGGTTTTGGGGGCTTTCTTT.

The chain recombines TRBV30 with TRBJ2-1; D unclear. Per the germline V gene, CDR1 is GTSNPN and CDR2 is SVGIG (reference sequence). With 3 bases removed from V and 0 bases from J, the gap between germline ends came to 9 bases. The CDR3 covers 14 residues. As DNA, the CDR3 is TGTGCCTGGAGGCCCGCCGGCTCCTACAATGAGCAGTTCTTC. Protein sequence: CAWRPAGSYNEQFF.

The rearrangement joins TRBV27 to TRBJ1-6; unclear D gene. This CDR3 spans 14 amino acids. Per germline, CDR1 MNHEY and CDR2 SMNVEV (reference sequence). Trimming stripped 7 bases from V and 5 bases from J, with 12 bases between. This CDR3 is CASTLAGNNSPLHF. In DNA form, the CDR3 reads TGTGCCAGCACCTTGGCAGGAAATAATTCACCCCTCCACTTT.

The chain combines TRBV6-5 with TRBJ2-7, with TRBD2 as a possible D gene (5 bases). The germline V gene encodes CDR1 MNHEY and CDR2 SVGAGI. The CDR3 covers 14 residues. Trimming removed 7 bases from V and 3 bases from J, with 16 bases in between. Here the CDR3 reads CASMKGGGNYEQYF. The CDR3 nucleotides read TGTGCCAGCATGAAAGGCGGAGGAAACTACGAGCAGTACTTC.

This rearrangement joins TRBV29-1 to TRBJ2-1; 9 bases match TRBD2. V shed 3 bases and J 8 bases; nucleotides not matched to a gene: 8. This CDR3 has 14 amino acids. Germline CDR1 reads SQVTM; CDR2 reads ANQGSEA. The DNA for the CDR3 is TGCAGCGTTGACGGACTAGCGCCGGGCGATGAGCAGTTCTTC. Its protein is CSVDGLAPGDEQFF.

This clone was detected only a few times. J is TRBJ1-1 and V is TRBV5-1; 8 bases map to TRBD1. The V gene end was trimmed by 4 bases and the J gene end by 0 bases; junction bases not matched to a gene: 5. Germline V CDR1 and CDR2: SGHRS, YFSETQ. The CDR3 is 15 residues long. The CDR3 here is CASSPPTGVNTEAFF. The CDR3 bases are TGCGCCAGCAGCCCCCCGACAGGGGTGAACACTGAAGCTTTCTTT.

This chain joins TRBV3-1 (or the pseudogene TRBV3-2) and TRBJ2-1, with D hard to call. The V gene lost 4 bases and the J gene lost 5 bases, with 12 bases spanning the gap. Germline CDR1 reads LGHDT; CDR2 reads YNNKEL (reference sequence). CDR3 length equals 14 residues. The CDR3 spells CASSLLHRNNEQFF. For the CDR3, the DNA is TGTGCCAGCAGCCTCCTCCACAGAAACAATGAGCAGTTCTTC.

The chain employs TRBV4-2 and TRBJ1-5; D is uncertain. V was trimmed by 1 base and J by 1 base, leaving 11 bases between them. The CDR3 contains 16 residues. Germline V gene lookup returns CDR1 LGHNA and CDR2 YNFKEQ. The CDR3 bases are TGTGCCAGCAGCCAAGCGGGCGGGCAAAGCAATCAGCCCCAGCATTTT. It yields the protein CASSQAGGQSNQPQHF.

This clone has only a few counts. This rearrangement joins TRBV24-1 to TRBJ2-1, with TRBD1 matching 11 bases. V shed 4 bases and J 6 bases; nucleotides not matched to a gene: 7. Germline assignment: CDR1 KGHDR and CDR2 SFDVKD. The CDR3 is 16 residues long. Written as DNA, the CDR3 is TGTGCCACCAGTGAGGACAGGGGGCAGCATGTCAATGAGCAGTTCTTC. It yields the protein CATSEDRGQHVNEQFF.

The chain recombines TRBV12-3 or TRBV12-4 with TRBJ1-2; 9 positions agree with TRBD1. The J segment lost 8 bases and the V segment lost 3 bases, leaving 4 bases of the junction unmatched. The CDR3 has 13 residues. CDR3 loop: CASSLRTGDGYTF. The CDR3 nucleotides are TGTGCCAGCAGTTTGAGGACAGGGGACGGCTACACCTTC.

J is TRBJ1-2 and V is TRBV28; possibly TRBD1 for D (5 bases). V dropped 3 bases and J dropped 4 bases, with 6 bases sitting between them. The CDR3 consists of 12 residues. The germline V gene has CDR1 MDHEN and CDR2 SYDVKM. CDR3 amino acids: CASSFQGYGYTF. The DNA for the CDR3 is TGTGCCAGCAGTTTTCAGGGCTATGGCTACACCTTC.

The rearrangement links TRBV10-3 to TRBJ1-5, with a tentative D call TRBD1 (5 bases). Germline V gene sequence: CDR1 ENHRY, CDR2 SYGVKD. V lost 2 bases and J 2 bases, leaving 10 bases between the germline ends. CDR3 length: 15 amino acids. The CDR3 here is CAISERRAGNQPQHF. The DNA for the CDR3 is TGTGCCATCAGTGAGCGCAGGGCGGGCAATCAGCCCCAGCATTTT.

This rearrangement joins TRBV6-5 to TRBJ2-5; D gene unclear. Germline V CDR1 and CDR2: MNHEY, SVGAGI. The CDR3 is 11 residues long. Trimming shortened V by 5 bases and J by 4 bases, and 5 bases separated the two germline ends. The CDR3 region has the DNA TGTGCCAGCAGTACTCGAGAGACCCAGTACTTC. It codes for CASSTRETQYF.

The chain carries TRBV5-5 and TRBJ2-1; TRBD2 matches 7 bases. The CDR3 spans 18 residues. The V and J ends lost 9 bases and 0 bases, in that order; junction bases with no gene match: 18. The germline V gene encodes CDR1 SGHKS and CDR2 YYEKEE (reference sequence). The CDR3 sequence is CATLTGLYSGPSYNEQFF. The CDR3 nucleotides are TGTGCCACCTTGACGGGCCTATATAGCGGGCCCTCCTACAATGAGCAGTTCTTC. The full variable domain, in which reference TRBV5-5 and TRBJ2-1 provide the parts outside the CDR3, is DAGVTQSPTHLIKTRGQQVTLRCSPISGHKSVSWYQQVLGQGPQFIFQYYEKEERGRGNFPDRFSARQFPNYSSELNVNALLLGDSALYLCATLTGLYSGPSYNEQFFGPGTRLTVL.

This rearrangement joins TRBV30 to TRBJ2-7; 9 bases line up with TRBD1. Looked up from germline, CDR1 is GTSNPN and CDR2 is SVGIG (reference sequence). CDR3 length: 13 amino acids. The junction had 5 bases not matched to a gene; V was cut back by 5 bases and J by 3 bases. CDR3 bases: TGTGCCTGGGCTCAGACAGGGGGCTACGAGCAGTACTTC. The encoded protein is CAWAQTGGYEQYF.

The chain recombines TRBV19 with TRBJ1-1; 8 nucleotides agree with TRBD1. This CDR3 region has 16 residues. V trimming: 5 bases; J trimming: 6 bases; junction bases outside the gene matches: 14. Germline CDR1 and CDR2: LNHDA and SQIVND (reference sequence). The CDR3 is CASSPFGWTGQAEAFF. In nucleotides, the CDR3 is TGTGCCAGTAGTCCCTTTGGATGGACAGGGCAGGCTGAAGCTTTCTTT.

For the CDR3, the DNA is TGTGCCAGCAGCTTTGGTTGGAGGGCCCGAAACTATGGCTACACCTTC. Its translation is CASSFGWRARNYGYTF. The rearrangement uses TRBV5-5 and TRBJ1-2; D gene uncertain. The CDR3 totals 16 residues. Germline loops: CDR1 SGHKS, CDR2 YYEKEE (reference sequence). Trimming stripped 2 bases from V and 2 bases from J, with 16 bases between.

The rearrangement joins TRBV7-8 to TRBJ2-2; 9 nucleotides match TRBD1. Per germline, CDR1 SGHVS and CDR2 FQNEAQ. J was trimmed by 1 base and V by 5 bases; bases with no gene match: 2. The CDR3 has 15 residues. The chain's CDR3 is CASSLGQGNTGELFF. The CDR3 nucleotides read TGTGCCAGCAGCCTGGGACAGGGGAACACCGGGGAGCTGTTTTTT. The full variable domain, in which reference TRBV7-8 and TRBJ2-2 provide the parts outside the CDR3, is GAGVSQSPRYKVAKRGQDVALRCDPISGHVSLFWYQQALGQGPEFLTYFQNEAQLDKSGLPSDRFFAERPEGSVSTLKIQRTQQEDSAVYLCASSLGQGNTGELFFGEGSRLTVL.

This clone was found a few times. The rearrangement joins TRBV10-3 to TRBJ1-2, with 7 bases fitting TRBD1. Trimming took 8 bases from V and 8 from J; bases not matched to a gene: 14. Germline values: CDR1 ENHRY, CDR2 SYGVKD. The CDR3 has 14 residues. In DNA, the CDR3 is TGTGCCATCGGGGACCAGGGGGGTCTCCTGGGCTACACCTTC. The encoded protein is CAIGDQGGLLGYTF.

V gene TRBV29-1 combines with J gene TRBJ2-3; weak D call: TRBD1 (6 bases). The V end was cut by 6 bases, the J end by 5 bases, with 15 bases between. The CDR3 is 13 residues long. Germline V gives CDR1 SQVTM, CDR2 ANQGSEA. The CDR3: CSVHSGQRDTQYF. CDR3 DNA sequence: TGCAGCGTCCACTCTGGACAGCGAGATACGCAGTATTTT.

This clone came up a few times. The chain carries TRBV3-1 (or the pseudogene TRBV3-2) and TRBJ1-6; the D is unclear. Germline CDR1 and CDR2: LGHDT and YNNKEL (reference sequence). The V end lost 0 bases, the J end lost 3 bases, and 6 bases lay between the germline ends. The CDR3 runs 15 residues. CDR3 coding DNA: TGTGCCAGCAGCCAAGAGGGCAGCTATAATTCACCCCTCCACTTT. This codes for CASSQEGSYNSPLHF.

The V and J genes are TRBV19 and TRBJ2-2, with 8 bases identical to TRBD2. J lost 0 bases, V lost 6 bases, and 6 bases had no gene match. This CDR3 is 16 amino acids long. Germline V gives CDR1 LNHDA, CDR2 SQIVND (reference sequence). CDR3 sequence: CASRPRGEANTGELFF. CDR3 bases: TGTGCCAGTAGACCGCGGGGGGAGGCGAACACCGGGGAGCTGTTTTTT.

This clone has more than one count but fewer than ten. CDR3 in DNA: TGCGCCAGCAGCTTGGCCGGGGGAGCGATAGGCGGGGAGCTGTTTTTT. It codes for CASSLAGGAIGGELFF. This sequence joins TRBV5-1 and TRBJ2-2; D is possibly TRBD2 (6 bases). The CDR3 sequence is 16 residues long. Germline loops: CDR1 SGHRS, CDR2 YFSETQ. V was shortened by 0 bases and J by 7 bases, with 16 bases between the two germline ends.

The genes are TRBV6-2 or TRBV6-3 and TRBJ2-6, with 7 bases matching TRBD2. The CDR3 spans 15 residues. Trimming at V came to 5 bases and at J to 4 bases, leaving 5 bases not matched to a gene. Germline V gives CDR1 MNHEY, CDR2 SVGEGT. The CDR3 sequence is CASSPFGRGANVLTF. The CDR3 DNA follows: TGTGCCAGCAGTCCATTCGGGAGGGGGGCCAACGTCCTGACTTTC.

This clone was counted only a few times. The rearrangement uses TRBV27 and TRBJ1-1; the D is unclear. The V and J ends lost 3 bases and 4 bases respectively, with 9 bases between them. Germline V gene data show CDR1 as MNHEY and CDR2 as SMNVEV (reference sequence). This CDR3 is built from 13 residues. The CDR3 coding sequence is TGTGCCAGCAGTTTCCCCCCCCTCACTGAAGCTTTCTTT. Translated: CASSFPPLTEAFF.

This chain joins TRBV6-5 and TRBJ2-5; 10 nucleotides align to TRBD1. The V segment lost 7 bases and the J segment 3 bases; nucleotides outside the gene matches: 8. Germline loops: CDR1 MNHEY, CDR2 SVGAGI. The CDR3 consists of 15 residues. CDR3 loop: CASTEGGTGEETQYF. In DNA, the CDR3 is TGTGCCAGCACCGAAGGAGGGACAGGGGAAGAGACCCAGTACTTC.